A single sample gave rise to the 5 T cell receptor beta chains below, sequenced in a study of somatic mutations in cytotoxic T cells in rheumatoid arthritis. The repertoire was sequenced with immunoSEQ multiplex PCR; TCRdb's copy has only in-frame clones and lacks some. The table includes roughly 20,000 clones, around 81% detected once. Sequenced: CD8+ T cells sorted from blood. All receptors derive from an adult with rheumatoid arthritis.

V usage is TRBV7-8 and J usage is TRBJ1-1; 7 nucleotides agree with TRBD1. There are 15 residues in the CDR3. Germline CDR1 SGHVS, CDR2 FQNEAQ. The junction had 8 bases not matched to a gene; V was cut back by 4 bases and J by 3 bases. The DNA for the CDR3 is TGTGCCAGCAGCTCCGGACAGGATGGGCACACTGAAGCTTTCTTT. This encodes CASSSGQDGHTEAFF.

V is TRBV6-1 and J is TRBJ1-5, with a weak D call TRBD1 (5 bases). This CDR3 spans 15 amino acids. V gave up 2 bases and J gave up 7 bases, with 15 bases separating them. Germline values: CDR1 MNHNS, CDR2 SASEGT. CDR3 DNA sequence: TGTGCCAGCAGTGAACAGCAGGGAATAGGACAGCCCCAGCATTTT. Its protein is CASSEQQGIGQPQHF.

The chain carries TRBV11-2 and TRBJ1-1; D perhaps matches TRBD1 (6 bases). With 4 bases removed from V and 1 base from J, the gap between germline ends came to 13 bases. The CDR3 spans 15 residues. Germline CDR1 and CDR2: SGHAT and FQNNGV. Here the CDR3 DNA reads TGTGCCAGCAGCTCACCGCGGGGACAGAACACTGAAGCTTTCTTT. Residues: CASSSPRGQNTEAFF. Complete variable domain (other parts from reference TRBV11-2 and TRBJ1-1): EAGVAQSPRYKIIEKRQSVAFWCNPISGHATLYWYQQILGQGPKLLIQFQNNGVVDDSQLPKDRFSAERLKGVDSTLKIQPAKLEDSAVYLCASSSPRGQNTEAFFGQGTRLTVV.

This sequence joins TRBV6-5 and TRBJ1-1; no firm D call. The CDR3 runs to 15 residues. Germline assignment: CDR1 MNHEY and CDR2 SVGAGI. Trimming cost V 0 bases and J 0 bases, with 8 bases left between them. Written as DNA, the CDR3 is TGTGCCAGCAGTTACTCAGCAAACATGAACACTGAAGCTTTCTTT. This translates into CASSYSANMNTEAFF.

The rearrangement uses TRBV27 and TRBJ2-7, with a weak D call TRBD1 (5 bases). Trimming pared 3 bases from V and 6 bases from J, leaving 12 bases between. Germline values: CDR1 MNHEY, CDR2 SMNVEV (reference sequence). This CDR3 is built from 13 residues. CDR3 sequence reads: CASSFGPGLEQYF. Here the CDR3 DNA reads TGTGCCAGCAGTTTTGGGCCAGGGCTCGAGCAGTACTTC.